These 30 T cell receptor beta chains share one sample of origin, sequenced in a study of cytomegalovirus exposure and HLA in healthy donors. PCR employed 60 Vbeta and 13 Jbeta primers. Produced via immunoSEQ multiplex PCR; TCRdb's table is partial and in-frame only. The sample contains roughly 190,000 clones, over 60% of which appear only once. The sequenced material came from PBMCs. Every receptor here comes from a middle-aged woman in good health and CMV-seronegative.

The V and J genes are TRBV6-7 and TRBJ2-7, with 12 positions matching TRBD1. TRBV6-7 is an open reading frame whose function is uncertain. This CDR3 is built from 16 residues. The V gene end was trimmed by 2 bases and the J gene end by 6 bases; junction bases not matched to a gene: 8. CDR3 in DNA: TGTGCCAGCAGTTACATAGGGGGGACAGGGGGCTGCGAGCAGTACTTC. It translates to CASSYIGGTGGCEQYF.

This rearrangement joins TRBV5-6 to TRBJ1-2; the match to TRBD1 covers 7 bases. Germline loops: CDR1 SGHDT, CDR2 YYEEEE. J lost 4 bases, V lost 5 bases, and 11 bases had no gene match. CDR3 size: 15 residues. The CDR3 loop reads CASSRPTGVGYGYTF. The DNA of the CDR3 is TGTGCCAGCAGTCGTCCTACAGGGGTAGGCTATGGCTACACCTTC.

This clone has a handful of counts. The chain is built from TRBV7-3 and TRBJ2-2; 9 positions match TRBD1. The CDR3 covers 15 residues. The germline gives CDR1 SGHTA, CDR2 FQGTGA. The junction had 7 bases not matched to a gene; V was cut back by 4 bases and J by 7 bases. The CDR3 nucleotides read TGTGCCAGCAGCTCAGGGACAGGGTATGGCGGGGAGCTGTTTTTT. It specifies CASSSGTGYGGELFF.

The chain couples TRBV27 to TRBJ1-5; no clear D. The CDR3 is 14 residues long. The germline V gene has CDR1 MNHEY and CDR2 SMNVEV (reference sequence). Trimming removed 2 bases at V and 7 bases at J, with 12 bases between. Here the CDR3 DNA reads TGTGCCAGCAGTTTAATGGGAGGCTGGCAGCCCCAGCATTTT. Its protein is CASSLMGGWQPQHF.

V and J are TRBV5-4 and TRBJ1-1; 7 nucleotides align to TRBD1. J lost 1 base, V lost 5 bases, and 5 bases had no gene match. The CDR3 has 14 residues. Germline V gene lookup returns CDR1 SGHNT and CDR2 YYREEE (reference sequence). CDR3 in amino acids: CASRLDRENTEAFF. CDR3 DNA: TGTGCCAGCAGGTTAGACAGGGAGAACACTGAAGCTTTCTTT.

The J gene is TRBJ2-3, the V gene TRBV5-1, with unresolved D. V gave up 4 bases and J gave up 4 bases, with 7 bases separating them. Germline V gives CDR1 SGHRS, CDR2 YFSETQ. The CDR3 covers 12 residues. The CDR3 nucleotides read TGCGCCAGCAGCCTCCCCGCAGATACGCAGTATTTT. Its translation: CASSLPADTQYF.

The chain uses TRBV6-5 and TRBJ2-3; 12 nucleotides agree with TRBD1. Trimming removed 8 bases from V and 0 bases from J; junction bases left unmatched: 3. The CDR3 extends over 15 amino acids. Germline assignment: CDR1 MNHEY and CDR2 SVGAGI. CDR3 protein: CASGTGGESTDTQYF. The CDR3 DNA follows: TGTGCCAGCGGGACAGGGGGCGAGAGCACAGATACGCAGTATTTT.

This sequence joins TRBV7-8 and TRBJ2-6; weak D call: TRBD1 (6 bases). Trimming removed 5 bases at V and 1 base at J, with 21 bases between. The CDR3 sequence is 19 residues long. Germline assignment: CDR1 SGHVS and CDR2 FQNEAQ. CDR3 sequence reads: CASSPNRVGRASGANVLTF. The DNA of the CDR3 is TGTGCCAGCAGCCCCAACAGGGTGGGACGGGCTTCTGGGGCCAACGTCCTGACTTTC.

V is TRBV5-1 and J is TRBJ2-1; 7 bases line up with TRBD2. This CDR3 region has 16 residues. Germline-derived CDR1 and CDR2 are SGHRS and YFSETQ. After removal of 0 bases from V and 5 bases from J, the junction contained 8 bases not matched to a gene. DNA of the CDR3: TGCGCCAGCAGCTTGGGGGGGGGAGGGCCCCACAATGAGCAGTTCTTC. Encoded protein: CASSLGGGGPHNEQFF.

This clone was picked up a small number of times. The chain is built from TRBV2 and TRBJ1-5; D is perhaps TRBD1 (6 bases). CDR1 is SNHLY, CDR2 FYNNEI, per germline. With 10 bases removed from V and 0 bases from J, the gap between germline ends came to 16 bases. The CDR3 consists of 15 residues. The CDR3 sequence is CATTSGEASNQPQHF. In DNA form, the CDR3 reads TGTGCCACCACTTCAGGGGAAGCTAGCAATCAGCCCCAGCATTTT.

The rearrangement links TRBV7-2 to TRBJ1-5; D not resolved. With 1 base removed from V and 3 bases from J, the gap between germline ends came to 10 bases. The CDR3 covers 15 residues. Germline CDR1 SGHTA, CDR2 FQGNSA. In DNA, the CDR3 is TGTGCCAGCAGCTTAGGGCAGGCCTACAATCAGCCCCAGCATTTT. Translating gives CASSLGQAYNQPQHF. The variable domain in full, with the rest retrieved from reference TRBV7-2 and TRBJ1-5, is GAGVSQSPSNKVTEKGKDVELRCDPISGHTALYWYRQSLGQGLEFLIYFQGNSAPDKSGLPSDRFSAERTGGSVSTLTIQRTQQEDSAVYLCASSLGQAYNQPQHFGDGTRLSIL.

This clone was seen more than once but under ten times. The chain recombines TRBV29-1 with TRBJ2-1, with TRBD2 matching 9 bases. The CDR3 length is 13 residues. Germline V gives CDR1 SQVTM, CDR2 ANQGSEA. With 0 bases clipped from V and 15 bases from J, the junction kept 9 bases outside the gene matches. The CDR3 DNA sequence: TGCAGCGTTGAAGATCCGGGGACTAGCTGGCGGTTCTTC. Translation gives CSVEDPGTSWRFF.

J is TRBJ1-3 and V is TRBV7-3; D may be TRBD1 (6 bases). Per germline, CDR1 SGHTA and CDR2 FQGTGA. The length of the CDR3 is 15 residues. The V and J ends lost 2 bases and 4 bases respectively, with 12 bases between them. The CDR3 coding sequence is TGTGCCAGCAGCTTACAACAGGGTCCAGGAAACACCATATATTTT. Its protein is CASSLQQGPGNTIYF.

CDR3 DNA sequence: TGCGCCAGCAGCTCACAAGCGAACAGGGGGGTTGATGGCTACACCTTC. Protein: CASSSQANRGVDGYTF. This chain joins TRBV4-1 and TRBJ1-2, with 8 bases identical to TRBD1. CDR1 and CDR2 (germline): MGHRA, YSYEKL. The trim removed 5 bases at V and 6 bases at J, leaving 14 bases unmatched. CDR3 length equals 16 residues.

V is TRBV30 and J is TRBJ2-5; D may be TRBD2 (6 bases). Between the trimmed V and J ends, which lost 1 base and 9 bases, there was a span of 15 bases. The CDR3 contains 13 residues. The germline V gene has CDR1 GTSNPN and CDR2 SVGIG (reference sequence). CDR3 nucleotide sequence: TGTGCCTGGAGTGCAGGCGGGATAATGGCCCAGTACTTC. Protein: CAWSAGGIMAQYF.

This clone was seen only a few times. The chain is built from TRBV5-8 and TRBJ1-1; weak D call: TRBD1 (5 bases). The CDR3 consists of 14 residues. Trimming removed 5 bases from V and 4 bases from J, with 15 bases in between. CDR1 and CDR2 (germline): SGHTS, YDEGEE. CDR3 sequence: CASRPDWGGTEAFF. CDR3 sequence (DNA): TGTGCCAGCAGGCCGGACTGGGGGGGCACTGAAGCTTTCTTT.

The rearrangement joins TRBV19 to TRBJ1-1, with 8 nucleotides matching TRBD1. Germline CDR1 is LNHDA and CDR2 is SQIVND (reference sequence). The V segment lost 6 bases and the J segment 0 bases; nucleotides outside the gene matches: 12. The CDR3 covers 17 residues. For the CDR3, the DNA is TGTGCCAGTAGGAGGACAGGGTTAACCCCTATGAACACTGAAGCTTTCTTT. Its protein product is CASRRTGLTPMNTEAFF. Drawing the rest from reference TRBV19 and TRBJ1-1, the complete variable domain is DGGITQSPKYLFRKEGQNVTLSCEQNLNHDAMYWYRQDPGQGLRLIYYSQIVNDFQKGDIAEGYSVSREKKESFPLTVTSAQKNPTAFYLCASRRTGLTPMNTEAFFGQGTRLTVV.

This clone has only a few counts. The chain has TRBV6-6 and TRBJ2-2, with D maybe TRBD2 (6 bases). With 6 bases removed from V and 5 bases from J, the gap between germline ends came to 13 bases. The length of the CDR3 is 14 residues. CDR1 is MNHNY and CDR2 is SVGAGI in the germline V gene (reference sequence). The DNA of the CDR3 is TGTGCCAGCAGCAGACTAGAGGAGACCGGGGAGCTGTTTTTT. It is translated as CASSRLEETGELFF.

V gene TRBV5-4 combines with J gene TRBJ2-1, with 7 bases identical to TRBD1. Trimming cost V 9 bases and J 3 bases; bases outside gene matches: 9. The CDR3 totals 14 residues. Germline values: CDR1 SGHNT, CDR2 YYREEE (reference sequence). The CDR3 DNA is TGTGCCACCGAAACAGGGGCCGACTACAATGAGCAGTTCTTC. Its protein product is CATETGADYNEQFF.

For the CDR3, the DNA is TGTGCCAGCAGCTTAGAGGGACAAGAGAACACTGAAGCTTTCTTT. Encoded protein: CASSLEGQENTEAFF. The chain is built from TRBV7-6 and TRBJ1-1, with D possibly TRBD1 on 6 matching bases. V lost 1 base, J lost 1 base, and 10 bases lay in between. This CDR3 contains 15 residues. Germline CDR1 SGHVS, CDR2 FNYEAQ.

The rearrangement uses TRBV7-9 and TRBJ1-2, with a weak D call TRBD1 (5 bases). Germline V gene data show CDR1 as SEHNR and CDR2 as FQNEAQ (reference sequence). With 4 bases removed from V and 1 base from J, the gap between germline ends came to 10 bases. CDR3 size: 14 residues. The CDR3 coding sequence is TGTGCCAGCAGCTCGGAACAGGTTAACTATGGCTACACCTTC. This codes for CASSSEQVNYGYTF. The full variable domain, in which reference TRBV7-9 and TRBJ1-2 provide the parts outside the CDR3, is DTGVSQNPRHKITKRGQNVTFRCDPISEHNRLYWYRQTLGQGPEFLTYFQNEAQLEKSRLLSDRFSAERPKGSFSTLEIQRTEQGDSAMYLCASSSEQVNYGYTFGSGTRLTVV.

On this clone itself: Other DNA sequences in the sample encode the same CDR3. The rearrangement links TRBV5-4 to TRBJ2-7, with 13 bases fitting TRBD2. V trimming: 4 bases; J trimming: 6 bases; junction bases outside the gene matches: 7. The CDR3 spans 15 residues. Germline lookup yields CDR1 SGHNT and CDR2 YYREEE (reference sequence). CDR3 nucleotides: TGTGCCAGCAGCGCTGGACTAGCGGGAGTCGGCGAGCAGTACGTC. Translated: CASSAGLAGVGEQYV.

CDR3 protein: CASSPSTGYYEQYF. The CDR3 bases are TGTGCCAGTAGTCCAAGCACGGGATACTACGAGCAGTACTTC. V usage is TRBV19 and J usage is TRBJ2-7; tentative D call: TRBD2 (5 bases). Germline CDR1 and CDR2: LNHDA and SQIVND (reference sequence). Trimming took off 5 bases at V and 3 bases at J, with 14 bases between the two ends. The CDR3 covers 14 residues.

With respect to this clone: The junction and the germline gene differ at one end; a read error may be behind it. The chain has TRBV4-3 and TRBJ2-1; 8 nucleotides line up with TRBD2. The CDR3 is made up of 15 amino acids. Germline V gene sequence: CDR1 LGHNA, CDR2 YSLEER. CDR3 coding DNA: TGCGCCAGCAGCCAAGATTGGAGCGGGAGATCGGGTGCGATCTTC. Translating it yields CASSQDWSGRSGAIF.

This chain joins TRBV7-9 and TRBJ2-3; D not certain. This CDR3 contains 12 residues. The V gene's germline CDR1 is SEHNR and CDR2 FQNEAQ (reference sequence). The V gene lost 1 base and the J gene lost 6 bases, with 5 bases spanning the gap. For the CDR3, the DNA is TGTGCCAGCAGCTTAGTTCAGGATACGCAGTATTTT. Translating it yields CASSLVQDTQYF.

This clone was seen more than once but under ten times. The V gene is TRBV5-4, the J gene TRBJ2-1, with 9 bases fitting TRBD1. J was trimmed by 4 bases and V by 4 bases; bases with no gene match: 6. The CDR3 is 15 amino acids. CDR1 and CDR2 (germline): SGHNT, YYREEE (reference sequence). CDR3 sequence: CASSHPDRGYNEQFF. The CDR3 DNA is TGTGCCAGCAGCCACCCGGACAGGGGTTACAATGAGCAGTTCTTC.

The V and J genes are TRBV14 and TRBJ2-1; 7 bases are shared with TRBD2. This CDR3 is 15 amino acids long. After removal of 1 base from V and 6 bases from J, the junction contained 6 bases not matched to a gene. In germline, CDR1 is SGHDN, CDR2 FVKESK. The CDR3 sequence: CASSQVALASNEQFF. As DNA, the CDR3 is TGTGCCAGCAGCCAAGTGGCACTAGCGTCCAATGAGCAGTTCTTC.

This clone showed up just once. This chain uses TRBV4-1 with TRBJ1-2, with D possibly matching TRBD1 (5 bases). V lost 0 bases to trimming and J lost 1 base, with 21 bases between them. This CDR3 has 19 amino acids. Per the germline V gene, CDR1 is MGHRA and CDR2 is YSYEKL. CDR3 nucleotide sequence: TGCGCCAGCAGCCAAGAAGGGGCCACCCAGGGAAAGGGTAACTATGGCTACACCTTC. It is translated as CASSQEGATQGKGNYGYTF.

V and J are TRBV5-1 and TRBJ1-3; TRBD1 aligns across 8 bases. V lost 4 bases, J lost 0 bases, and 3 bases stayed unmatched. The CDR3 spans 15 residues. CDR1 and CDR2 from the germline V gene are SGHRS and YFSETQ. As DNA, the CDR3 is TGCGCCAGCAGCAAAGGGACAGGCTCTGGAAACACCATATATTTT. Its protein is CASSKGTGSGNTIYF.

The chain employs TRBV7-3 and TRBJ2-5; D perhaps matches TRBD2 (5 bases). Trimming cost V 5 bases and J 6 bases, with 16 bases left between them. Germline lookup yields CDR1 SGHTA and CDR2 FQGTGA. This CDR3 comprises 14 residues. The CDR3 protein is CASSPISTGKTQYF. CDR3 nucleotide sequence: TGTGCCAGCAGCCCAATATCGACCGGGAAGACCCAGTACTTC.